A single sample gave rise to the 7 T cell receptor beta chains below, sequenced in a study of cytomegalovirus exposure and HLA in healthy donors. Use of 60 Vbeta and 13 Jbeta primers characterized the PCR. TCRdb's table, derived via immunoSEQ multiplex PCR, lists solely in-frame clones and lacks some. Among some 150,000 clones listed, more than 75% were seen once. The sample consisted of PBMCs. The receptor set was obtained from a male donor in good health and CMV-seronegative.

CDR3 sequence (DNA): TGTGCCAGCAGTTATACGGACAGGGGTTATGGCTACACCTTC. It codes for CASSYTDRGYGYTF. The gene calls are TRBV6-6 and TRBJ1-2; 9 nucleotides line up with TRBD1. The V gene end was trimmed by 3 bases and the J gene end by 5 bases; junction bases not matched to a gene: 4. The CDR3 contains 14 residues. Germline assignment: CDR1 MNHNY and CDR2 SVGAGI (reference sequence).

The chain employs TRBV6-6 and TRBJ2-1, with D tentatively TRBD1 (6 bases). Trimming took 6 bases from V and 0 from J, leaving 15 bases between them. Germline-derived CDR1 and CDR2 are MNHNY and SVGAGI (reference sequence). The CDR3 spans 16 residues. Here the CDR3 reads CASRTNRASSYNEQFF. CDR3 DNA: TGTGCCAGCAGAACCAACAGGGCAAGCTCCTACAATGAGCAGTTCTTC.

The V call is TRBV11-2, the J call TRBJ2-7; D remains ambiguous. V gave up 5 bases and J gave up 4 bases, with 9 bases separating them. The CDR3 has 12 residues. Germline V gene sequence: CDR1 SGHAT, CDR2 FQNNGV. CDR3 nucleotide sequence: TGTGCCAGCAGCCCACACAAGTACGAGCAGTACTTC. Translating gives CASSPHKYEQYF.

The rearrangement links TRBV4-3 to TRBJ1-4, with D maybe TRBD1 (5 bases). The germline CDR1 and CDR2 sequences are LGHNA and YSLEER. Between the trimmed V and J ends, which lost 0 bases and 8 bases, there was a span of 13 bases. The CDR3 totals 15 residues. The chain's CDR3 is CASSQDWGLREKLFF. CDR3 DNA sequence: TGCGCCAGCAGCCAAGATTGGGGCCTTAGAGAAAAACTGTTTTTT.

This rearrangement joins TRBV5-1 to TRBJ1-1; D is unresolved. The CDR3 has 12 residues. The ends were cut back, 3 bases at V and 1 base at J, with 4 bases in the middle. Germline V CDR1 and CDR2: SGHRS, YFSETQ. CDR3 in amino acids: CASSSGNTEAFF. CDR3 DNA: TGCGCCAGCAGCTCGGGGAACACTGAAGCTTTCTTT.

The chain couples TRBV19 to TRBJ1-1, with 8 bases fitting TRBD1. V lost 0 bases and J lost 10; bases outside the gene matches: 7. The V gene's germline CDR1 is LNHDA and CDR2 SQIVND (reference sequence). The CDR3 length is 14 residues. Here the CDR3 reads CASSIDLRDRSAFF. For the CDR3, the DNA is TGTGCCAGTAGTATAGATCTCCGGGACAGGTCAGCTTTCTTT.

The V gene is TRBV7-2, the J gene TRBJ1-3; D is uncertain. Germline V gene data show CDR1 as SGHTA and CDR2 as FQGNSA. The ends were cut back, 2 bases at V and 4 bases at J, with 9 bases in the middle. There are 14 residues in the CDR3. CDR3 region: CASSLSSPGNTIYF. DNA of the CDR3: TGTGCCAGCAGCTTATCGAGTCCCGGAAACACCATATATTTT.